This T cell receptor beta chain was recovered during a study of cytomegalovirus exposure and HLA in healthy donors. The CDR3 length is 15 residues. V shed 4 bases, J shed 4 bases, and the junction held 9 bases outside the gene matches. Germline V CDR1 and CDR2: SGHDT, YYEEEE. Note on this clone: What it binds is not known.

TCRdb's copy holds only in-frame clones and misses some; the assay was immunoSEQ multiplex PCR. The sample lists about 120,000 clones, roughly 90% occurring once. Study findings and constraints: Many donors shared some public TCRs, even though most TCR sequences were rare.

The sequence came from a woman in her late teens or twenties in good health and CMV-seropositive. This chain uses TRBV5-6 with TRBJ1-2; 8 nucleotides align to TRBD1. Sample: PBMCs. The DNA of the CDR3 is TGTGCCAGCAGCCATATCCGGGACAGGACCTATGGCTACACCTTC. The encoded protein is CASSHIRDRTYGYTF.